This T cell receptor (beta chain) was captured by sequencing in a study of TIL therapy for anti-PD-1-resistant metastatic lung cancer. General study findings and limits: Many TIL product clones were absent from baseline tumor, suggesting clonal contraction. Treatment-naive, never-smoker and oncogene-addicted patients were overrepresented in this highly selected cohort.

The time point: pre-treatment sample, taken before nivolumab and TIL therapy. Pleural nodules or supraclavicular lymph nodes made up most of the excised metastases sampled. The length of the CDR3 is 15 residues. The trim removed 3 bases at V and 4 bases at J, leaving 1 base unmatched. CDR1 and CDR2 (germline): KGHSH, LQKENI. Comments on this clone: Its antigen is undetermined.

The immunoSEQ assay was v3. The protocol was immunoSEQ multiplex PCR, while the TCRdb copy is restricted to in-frame clones and leaves out a portion. The table includes roughly 50,000 clones, 55% to 75% detected once. V is TRBV18 and J is TRBJ2-1; TRBD2 aligns across 12 bases. The sample consisted of tumor tissue, taken at baseline. This clonotype was sampled from a person between 25 and 80 years old with non-small cell lung cancer. The CDR3 loop is CASSPLAGGYNEQFF. The CDR3, as DNA: TGTGCCAGCTCACCGCTAGCGGGAGGGTACAATGAGCAGTTCTTC.